This entry lists 10 T cell receptor beta chains sequenced from one sample in a study of T cells in Graves' hyperthyroidism and ophthalmopathy. RNA transcripts served as the template for amplifying TCR beta CDR3 regions. The HTBI primer set drove a first-round RT-PCR of the TCR CDR3. TCRdb reprocessed the multiplex PCR reads via MiXCR and lists one record per CDR3 protein. The sample carries nearly 600,000 distinct CDR3 sequences, 13% to 15% recorded once. Material: blood. Receptors were obtained from a woman between 18 and 29 years old with Graves' ophthalmopathy.

The table lists this clonotype with many counts. This chain joins TRBV24-1 and TRBJ2-1, with D hard to call. This CDR3 has 16 amino acids. Deletions cut 0 bases from V and 1 base from J, with 9 bases between. CDR1 is KGHDR, CDR2 SFDVKD, per germline. CDR3 bases: TGTGCCACCAGTGATTTGAGGACGGAGTCCTACAATGAGCAGTTCTTC. Translated, it gives CATSDLRTESYNEQFF.

In this sample, this clonotype turned up a few times. The chain is built from TRBV28 and TRBJ2-4; D might be TRBD2 (6 bases). This CDR3 is built from 17 residues. The germline V gene has CDR1 MDHEN and CDR2 SYDVKM. The ends were cut back, 2 bases at V and 0 bases at J, with 14 bases in the middle. In DNA, the CDR3 is TGTGCCAGCAGTTTAGGGGGTGCGGGACTAGCCAAAAACATTCAGTACTTC. Translating it yields CASSLGGAGLAKNIQYF.

This clonotype was recorded at least ten times. The V and J genes are TRBV28 and TRBJ1-2, with D possibly being TRBD1 (5 bases). Germline CDR1 reads MDHEN; CDR2 reads SYDVKM. The CDR3 covers 16 residues. V lost 6 bases, J lost 7 bases, and 24 bases lay in between. The CDR3 nucleotides read TGTGCCAGCAGCGCCGGGACCGAAATACTCCTTAGTGGCTACACCTTC. It specifies CASSAGTEILLSGYTF.

J is TRBJ2-7 and V is TRBV4-3; D might be TRBD1 (5 bases). Deletions cut 4 bases from V and 4 bases from J, with 17 bases between. Germline values: CDR1 LGHNA, CDR2 YSLEER. The CDR3 extends over 15 amino acids. CDR3 DNA sequence: TGCGCCAGCAGCCTAATACAGGTTTCCCCTTACGAGCAGTACTTC. As protein: CASSLIQVSPYEQYF.

The gene calls are TRBV19 and TRBJ1-1; D remains ambiguous. Deletions cut 2 bases from V and 0 bases from J, with 7 bases between. This CDR3 has 14 amino acids. The V gene's germline CDR1 is LNHDA and CDR2 SQIVND (reference sequence). The CDR3 protein is CASSIRFMNTEAFF. Here the CDR3 DNA reads TGTGCCAGTAGTATACGGTTCATGAACACTGAAGCTTTCTTT.

This clonotype was seen ten or more times. The chain employs TRBV7-6 and TRBJ2-1; 10 bases agree with TRBD2. The CDR3 sequence is 15 residues long. V gave up 5 bases and J gave up 4 bases; unmatched junction bases: 5. Germline V gene data show CDR1 as SGHVS and CDR2 as FNYEAQ. The CDR3 DNA is TGTGCCAGCAGCACCAGCGGGAGGGGTTACAATGAGCAGTTCTTC. Amino acids: CASSTSGRGYNEQFF. The entire variable domain, with the rest obtained from reference TRBV7-6 and TRBJ2-1, is as follows: GAGVSQSPRYKVTKRGQDVALRCDPISGHVSLYWYRQALGQGPEFLTYFNYEAQQDKSGLPNDRFSAERPEGSISTLTIQRTEQRDSAMYRCASSTSGRGYNEQFFGPGTRLTVL.

This clonotype occurred many times. The junction departs from germline at one end; a sequencing error may be responsible. The rearrangement uses TRBV20-1 and TRBJ2-7, with 7 bases lining up with TRBD1. The length of the CDR3 is 16 residues. Germline values: CDR1 DFQATT, CDR2 SNEGSKA (reference sequence). CDR3 nucleotides: TGCAGTGCCAGAGGCCCAAGACAGGGCCAGAGCTACGAGCAGTACTTC. This translates into CSARGPRQGQSYEQYF.

The chain recombines TRBV20-1 with TRBJ1-5; a possible D gene is TRBD1 (6 bases). This CDR3 contains 16 residues. V dropped 1 base and J dropped 3 bases, with 16 bases sitting between them. Looked up from germline, CDR1 is DFQATT and CDR2 is SNEGSKA (reference sequence). The CDR3 protein is CSARAHRENYNQPQHF. CDR3 in DNA: TGCAGTGCTAGAGCCCACAGGGAGAACTACAATCAGCCCCAGCATTTT.

The chain uses TRBV7-3 and TRBJ2-7; 9 positions match TRBD1. Germline V gives CDR1 SGHTA, CDR2 FQGTGA. The J segment lost 6 bases and the V segment lost 1 base, leaving 16 bases of the junction unmatched. CDR3 length equals 18 residues. This CDR3 is CASSLRGSGTGYEREQYF. CDR3 DNA: TGTGCCAGCAGCTTAAGGGGCTCCGGGACAGGGTATGAACGCGAGCAGTACTTC.

The table lists this clonotype with many counts. The chain combines TRBV19 with TRBJ2-1, with a weak D call TRBD2 (6 bases). The CDR3 length is 17 residues. Trimming removed 6 bases from V and 5 bases from J, with 23 bases in between. Germline V CDR1 and CDR2: LNHDA, SQIVND (reference sequence). The CDR3 DNA reads as TGTGCCAGTAGCCCGGTCGGTAGCGGTCAGAGGGACAATGAGCAGTTCTTC. Its translation: CASSPVGSGQRDNEQFF.